These 5 T cell receptor beta chains originate from one sample sequenced in a study of blood T cell repertoires in COVID-19. Repertoires were generated with immunoSEQ multiplex PCR, while TCRdb's copy carries only in-frame clones and drops some. This sample yields about 140,000 clones, of which approximately 85% are seen a single time; about 3.2% belongs to the top ten. The material sequenced was peripheral blood. The source of these receptors is a man aged 50-59 years with acute or convalescent COVID-19.

This clone has a single count. The chain links TRBV10-3 to TRBJ2-2; 7 bases fit TRBD1. This CDR3 has 14 residues. V shed 7 bases, J shed 7 bases, and the junction held 9 bases outside the gene matches. CDR1 ENHRY and CDR2 SYGVKD come from the germline V gene. Here the CDR3 reads CAIKGTDSGGELFF. The CDR3 nucleotides are TGTGCCATCAAGGGGACAGATTCAGGCGGGGAGCTGTTTTTT.

The rearrangement joins TRBV5-1 to TRBJ2-1; a possible D gene is TRBD1 (6 bases). There are 13 residues in the CDR3. Germline V gives CDR1 SGHRS, CDR2 YFSETQ. The germline V and J ends were trimmed by 0 bases and 5 bases, with 6 bases remaining between them. CDR3 loop: CASSLAGDNEQFF. CDR3 nucleotide sequence: TGCGCCAGCAGCTTGGCAGGGGACAATGAGCAGTTCTTC.

The rearrangement uses TRBV15 and TRBJ1-3; possibly TRBD1 for D (5 bases). The CDR3 consists of 14 residues. Trimming took off 1 base at V and 8 bases at J, with 12 bases between the two ends. Germline CDR1 is LNHNV and CDR2 is YYDKDF (reference sequence). The CDR3 region is CATSRAGGIDTIYF. CDR3 DNA sequence: TGTGCCACCAGCAGAGCGGGGGGAATCGACACCATATATTTT.

This clone has more than one count but fewer than ten. The chain carries TRBV6-4 and TRBJ1-2, with TRBD1 identical over 12 bases. From germline, CDR1 is MRHNA and CDR2 SNTAGT. The CDR3 spans 14 residues. With 3 bases clipped from V and 6 bases from J, the junction kept 2 bases outside the gene matches. The CDR3 loop is CASSEGQGADGYTF. CDR3 in DNA: TGTGCCAGCAGTGAGGGACAGGGGGCAGATGGCTACACCTTC.

The chain joins TRBV3-1 (or the pseudogene TRBV3-2) to TRBJ1-3, with D tentatively TRBD1 (6 bases). V was clipped by 0 bases and J by 7 bases, with 10 bases between them. Looked up from germline, CDR1 is LGHDT and CDR2 is YNNKEL (reference sequence). The CDR3 sequence is 14 residues long. The CDR3 spells CASSQERGGNTIYF. As DNA, the CDR3 is TGTGCCAGCAGCCAAGAAAGGGGGGGGAACACCATATATTTT.